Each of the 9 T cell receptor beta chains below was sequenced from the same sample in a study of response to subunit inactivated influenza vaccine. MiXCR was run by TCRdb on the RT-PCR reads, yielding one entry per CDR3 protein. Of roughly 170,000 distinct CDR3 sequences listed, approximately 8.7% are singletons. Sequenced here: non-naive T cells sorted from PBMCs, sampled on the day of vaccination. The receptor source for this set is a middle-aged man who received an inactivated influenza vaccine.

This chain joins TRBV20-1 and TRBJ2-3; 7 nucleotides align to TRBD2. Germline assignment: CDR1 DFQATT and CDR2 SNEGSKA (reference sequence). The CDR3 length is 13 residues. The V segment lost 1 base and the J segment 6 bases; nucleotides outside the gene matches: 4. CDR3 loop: CSARGGGYDTQYF. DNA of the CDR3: TGCAGTGCTAGAGGGGGGGGATATGATACGCAGTATTTT.

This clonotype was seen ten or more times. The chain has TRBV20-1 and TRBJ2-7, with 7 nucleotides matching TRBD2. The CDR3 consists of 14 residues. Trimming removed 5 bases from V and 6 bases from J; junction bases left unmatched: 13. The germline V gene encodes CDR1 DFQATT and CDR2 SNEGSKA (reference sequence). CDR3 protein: CSAPRTSSSGEQYF. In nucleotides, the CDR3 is TGCAGTGCTCCTAGGACTAGTTCGTCAGGCGAGCAGTACTTC.

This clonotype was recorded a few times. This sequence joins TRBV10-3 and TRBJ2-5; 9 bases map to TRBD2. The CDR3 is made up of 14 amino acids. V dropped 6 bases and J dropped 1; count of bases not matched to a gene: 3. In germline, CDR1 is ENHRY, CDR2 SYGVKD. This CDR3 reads CAIRTSGAQETQYF. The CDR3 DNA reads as TGTGCCATCAGGACTAGCGGAGCCCAAGAGACCCAGTACTTC.

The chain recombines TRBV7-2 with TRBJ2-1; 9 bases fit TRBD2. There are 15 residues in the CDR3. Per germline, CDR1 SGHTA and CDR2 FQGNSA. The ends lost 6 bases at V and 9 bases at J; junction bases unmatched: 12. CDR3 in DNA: TGTGCCAGCAGTCAGAGCGGGAGGTCCGTCGTTGAGCAGTTCTTC. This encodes CASSQSGRSVVEQFF.

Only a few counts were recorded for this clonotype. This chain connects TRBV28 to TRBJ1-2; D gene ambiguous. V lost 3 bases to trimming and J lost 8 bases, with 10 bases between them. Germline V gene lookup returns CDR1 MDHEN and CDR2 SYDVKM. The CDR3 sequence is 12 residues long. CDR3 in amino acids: CASSFKVGGYTF. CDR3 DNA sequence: TGTGCCAGCAGTTTTAAGGTCGGCGGCTACACCTTC.

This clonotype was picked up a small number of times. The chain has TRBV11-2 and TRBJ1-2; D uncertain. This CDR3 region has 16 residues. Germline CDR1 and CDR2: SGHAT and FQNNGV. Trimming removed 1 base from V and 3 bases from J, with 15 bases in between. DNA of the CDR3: TGTGCCAGCAGCTTAGGATCGAGAGGCCCGTACTATGGCTACACCTTC. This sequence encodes CASSLGSRGPYYGYTF.

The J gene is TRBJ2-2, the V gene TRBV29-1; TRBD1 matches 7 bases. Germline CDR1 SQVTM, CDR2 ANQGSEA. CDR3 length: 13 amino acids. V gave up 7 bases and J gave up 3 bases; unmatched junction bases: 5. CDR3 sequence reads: CSGGTDYTGELFF. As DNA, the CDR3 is TGCAGCGGTGGGACAGACTACACCGGGGAGCTGTTTTTT.

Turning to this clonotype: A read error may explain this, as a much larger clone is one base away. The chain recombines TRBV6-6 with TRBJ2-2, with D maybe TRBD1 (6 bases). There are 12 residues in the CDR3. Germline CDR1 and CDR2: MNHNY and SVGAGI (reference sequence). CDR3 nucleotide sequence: TGTGCCGGCAGGGGCGAGGGCGGGGAGCTGTTTTTT. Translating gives CAGRGEGGELFF.

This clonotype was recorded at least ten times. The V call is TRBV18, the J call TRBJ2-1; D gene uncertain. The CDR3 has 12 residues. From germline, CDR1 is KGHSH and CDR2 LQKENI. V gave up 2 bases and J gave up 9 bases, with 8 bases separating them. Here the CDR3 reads CASSPTEIEQFF. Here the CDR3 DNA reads TGTGCCAGCTCACCAACGGAAATTGAGCAGTTCTTC.